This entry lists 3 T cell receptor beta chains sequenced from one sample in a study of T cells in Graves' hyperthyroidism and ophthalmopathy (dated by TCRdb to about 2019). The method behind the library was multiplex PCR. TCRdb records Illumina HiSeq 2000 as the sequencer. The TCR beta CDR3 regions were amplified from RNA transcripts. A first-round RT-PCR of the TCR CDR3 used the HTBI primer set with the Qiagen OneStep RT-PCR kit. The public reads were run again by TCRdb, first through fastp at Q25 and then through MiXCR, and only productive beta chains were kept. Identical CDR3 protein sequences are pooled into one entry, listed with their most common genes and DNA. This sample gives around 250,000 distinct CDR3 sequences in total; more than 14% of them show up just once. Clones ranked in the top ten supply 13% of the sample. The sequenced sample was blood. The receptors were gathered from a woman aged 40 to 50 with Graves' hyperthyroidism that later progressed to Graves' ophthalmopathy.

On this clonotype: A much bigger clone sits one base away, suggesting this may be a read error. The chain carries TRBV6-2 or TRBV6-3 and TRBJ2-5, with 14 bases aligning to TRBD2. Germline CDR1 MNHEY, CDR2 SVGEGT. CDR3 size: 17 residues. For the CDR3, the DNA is TGTGCCAGCAGCCCAAATACGGGACTAGCGGGAGAAGAGACCGAGTACTTC. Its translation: CASSPNTGLAGEETEYF.

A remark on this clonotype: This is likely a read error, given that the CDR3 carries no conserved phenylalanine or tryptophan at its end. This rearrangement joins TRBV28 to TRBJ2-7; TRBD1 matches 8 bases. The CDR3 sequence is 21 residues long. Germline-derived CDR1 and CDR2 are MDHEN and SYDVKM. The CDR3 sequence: CASSLSPPSATGTGRLYEQYL. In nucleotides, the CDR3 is TGTGCAAGCAGTTTATCCCCACCCTCTGCTACCGGGACAGGAAGACTCTACGAGCAGTACCTC.

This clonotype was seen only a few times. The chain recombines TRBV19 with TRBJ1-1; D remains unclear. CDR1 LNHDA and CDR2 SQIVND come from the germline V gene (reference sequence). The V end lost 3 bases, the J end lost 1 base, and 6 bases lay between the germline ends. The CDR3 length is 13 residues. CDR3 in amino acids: CASSMGGNTEAFF. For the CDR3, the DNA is TGTGCCAGTAGTATGGGCGGGAACACTGAAGCTTTCTTT. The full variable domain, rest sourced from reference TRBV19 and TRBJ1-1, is DGGITQSPKYLFRKEGQNVTLSCEQNLNHDAMYWYRQDPGQGLRLIYYSQIVNDFQKGDIAEGYSVSREKKESFPLTVTSAQKNPTAFYLCASSMGGNTEAFFGQGTRLTVV.